This passage covers 7 T cell receptor beta chains from one sample sequenced in a study of T cells in Graves' hyperthyroidism and ophthalmopathy. Amplified TCR beta CDR3 regions derived from RNA transcripts. The TCR CDR3 was amplified in a first-round RT-PCR using the HTBI primer set. MiXCR, run by TCRdb on the multiplex PCR reads, gives a single entry per CDR3 protein. Seen here are almost 350,000 distinct CDR3 sequences, around a sixth observed once, and the top ten hold about 16%. The sequencing sample was made of blood. The receptors stem from a woman aged 35 to 49 with Graves' ophthalmopathy.

This sequence joins TRBV24-1 and TRBJ1-5; D not resolved. Trimming took 3 bases from V and 5 from J, leaving 7 bases between them. The CDR3 is 13 amino acids. Germline V CDR1 and CDR2: KGHDR, SFDVKD. CDR3 loop: CATSDGRDQPQHF. Written as DNA, the CDR3 is TGTGCCACCAGTGATGGAAGGGATCAGCCCCAGCATTTT.

This clonotype was picked up many times. J is TRBJ1-1 and V is TRBV28; D is ambiguous. Germline V lookup: CDR1 MDHEN, CDR2 SYDVKM. This CDR3 spans 14 amino acids. V dropped 3 bases and J dropped 2 bases, with 10 bases sitting between them. CDR3 sequence reads: CASSLITANTEAFF. DNA of the CDR3: TGTGCCAGCAGTTTGATCACGGCCAACACTGAAGCTTTCTTT.

The chain is built from TRBV6-5 and TRBJ2-7; the D gene is possibly TRBD1 (5 bases). Per germline, CDR1 MNHEY and CDR2 SVGAGI. V gave up 0 bases and J gave up 0 bases, with 9 bases separating them. The CDR3 contains 15 residues. The CDR3 loop is CASSYSTVSSYEQYF. The CDR3 DNA reads as TGTGCCAGCAGTTACTCGACAGTTAGCTCCTACGAGCAGTACTTC.

This clonotype was counted ten times or more. V usage is TRBV29-1 and J usage is TRBJ1-1, with D possibly matching TRBD1 (6 bases). Trimming removed 5 bases at V and 3 bases at J, with 16 bases between. The CDR3 loop spans 14 amino acids. Germline-derived CDR1 and CDR2 are SQVTM and ANQGSEA. Here the CDR3 reads CSVLGRGAHTEAFF. CDR3 DNA sequence: TGCAGCGTTCTCGGCAGGGGAGCGCACACTGAAGCTTTCTTT.

The sample holds many counts of this clonotype. The chain joins TRBV6-5 to TRBJ1-2, with D unclear. Deletions cut 2 bases from V and 7 bases from J, with 5 bases between. There are 11 residues in the CDR3. Germline V gives CDR1 MNHEY, CDR2 SVGAGI. This CDR3 reads CASSYARGYTF. The CDR3, as DNA: TGTGCCAGCAGTTACGCACGTGGCTACACCTTC.

This clonotype has ten or more counts. V and J are TRBV12-3 or TRBV12-4 and TRBJ1-3, with D unresolved. The V end was cut by 1 base, the J end by 0 bases, with 10 bases between. The CDR3 runs 16 residues. The CDR3 DNA is TGTGCCAGCAGTTTAGTAAGAACAGACTCTGGAAACACCATATATTTT. Translated: CASSLVRTDSGNTIYF.

This clonotype was recorded at least ten times. The chain links TRBV6-5 to TRBJ2-5, with D maybe TRBD2 (5 bases). Germline V gene sequence: CDR1 MNHEY, CDR2 SVGAGI. The V gene lost 5 bases and the J gene lost 4 bases, with 11 bases spanning the gap. The CDR3 is made up of 13 amino acids. CDR3 nucleotides: TGTGCCAGCAGTCTTGGACTGTCAGAGACCCAGTACTTC. Its protein is CASSLGLSETQYF.